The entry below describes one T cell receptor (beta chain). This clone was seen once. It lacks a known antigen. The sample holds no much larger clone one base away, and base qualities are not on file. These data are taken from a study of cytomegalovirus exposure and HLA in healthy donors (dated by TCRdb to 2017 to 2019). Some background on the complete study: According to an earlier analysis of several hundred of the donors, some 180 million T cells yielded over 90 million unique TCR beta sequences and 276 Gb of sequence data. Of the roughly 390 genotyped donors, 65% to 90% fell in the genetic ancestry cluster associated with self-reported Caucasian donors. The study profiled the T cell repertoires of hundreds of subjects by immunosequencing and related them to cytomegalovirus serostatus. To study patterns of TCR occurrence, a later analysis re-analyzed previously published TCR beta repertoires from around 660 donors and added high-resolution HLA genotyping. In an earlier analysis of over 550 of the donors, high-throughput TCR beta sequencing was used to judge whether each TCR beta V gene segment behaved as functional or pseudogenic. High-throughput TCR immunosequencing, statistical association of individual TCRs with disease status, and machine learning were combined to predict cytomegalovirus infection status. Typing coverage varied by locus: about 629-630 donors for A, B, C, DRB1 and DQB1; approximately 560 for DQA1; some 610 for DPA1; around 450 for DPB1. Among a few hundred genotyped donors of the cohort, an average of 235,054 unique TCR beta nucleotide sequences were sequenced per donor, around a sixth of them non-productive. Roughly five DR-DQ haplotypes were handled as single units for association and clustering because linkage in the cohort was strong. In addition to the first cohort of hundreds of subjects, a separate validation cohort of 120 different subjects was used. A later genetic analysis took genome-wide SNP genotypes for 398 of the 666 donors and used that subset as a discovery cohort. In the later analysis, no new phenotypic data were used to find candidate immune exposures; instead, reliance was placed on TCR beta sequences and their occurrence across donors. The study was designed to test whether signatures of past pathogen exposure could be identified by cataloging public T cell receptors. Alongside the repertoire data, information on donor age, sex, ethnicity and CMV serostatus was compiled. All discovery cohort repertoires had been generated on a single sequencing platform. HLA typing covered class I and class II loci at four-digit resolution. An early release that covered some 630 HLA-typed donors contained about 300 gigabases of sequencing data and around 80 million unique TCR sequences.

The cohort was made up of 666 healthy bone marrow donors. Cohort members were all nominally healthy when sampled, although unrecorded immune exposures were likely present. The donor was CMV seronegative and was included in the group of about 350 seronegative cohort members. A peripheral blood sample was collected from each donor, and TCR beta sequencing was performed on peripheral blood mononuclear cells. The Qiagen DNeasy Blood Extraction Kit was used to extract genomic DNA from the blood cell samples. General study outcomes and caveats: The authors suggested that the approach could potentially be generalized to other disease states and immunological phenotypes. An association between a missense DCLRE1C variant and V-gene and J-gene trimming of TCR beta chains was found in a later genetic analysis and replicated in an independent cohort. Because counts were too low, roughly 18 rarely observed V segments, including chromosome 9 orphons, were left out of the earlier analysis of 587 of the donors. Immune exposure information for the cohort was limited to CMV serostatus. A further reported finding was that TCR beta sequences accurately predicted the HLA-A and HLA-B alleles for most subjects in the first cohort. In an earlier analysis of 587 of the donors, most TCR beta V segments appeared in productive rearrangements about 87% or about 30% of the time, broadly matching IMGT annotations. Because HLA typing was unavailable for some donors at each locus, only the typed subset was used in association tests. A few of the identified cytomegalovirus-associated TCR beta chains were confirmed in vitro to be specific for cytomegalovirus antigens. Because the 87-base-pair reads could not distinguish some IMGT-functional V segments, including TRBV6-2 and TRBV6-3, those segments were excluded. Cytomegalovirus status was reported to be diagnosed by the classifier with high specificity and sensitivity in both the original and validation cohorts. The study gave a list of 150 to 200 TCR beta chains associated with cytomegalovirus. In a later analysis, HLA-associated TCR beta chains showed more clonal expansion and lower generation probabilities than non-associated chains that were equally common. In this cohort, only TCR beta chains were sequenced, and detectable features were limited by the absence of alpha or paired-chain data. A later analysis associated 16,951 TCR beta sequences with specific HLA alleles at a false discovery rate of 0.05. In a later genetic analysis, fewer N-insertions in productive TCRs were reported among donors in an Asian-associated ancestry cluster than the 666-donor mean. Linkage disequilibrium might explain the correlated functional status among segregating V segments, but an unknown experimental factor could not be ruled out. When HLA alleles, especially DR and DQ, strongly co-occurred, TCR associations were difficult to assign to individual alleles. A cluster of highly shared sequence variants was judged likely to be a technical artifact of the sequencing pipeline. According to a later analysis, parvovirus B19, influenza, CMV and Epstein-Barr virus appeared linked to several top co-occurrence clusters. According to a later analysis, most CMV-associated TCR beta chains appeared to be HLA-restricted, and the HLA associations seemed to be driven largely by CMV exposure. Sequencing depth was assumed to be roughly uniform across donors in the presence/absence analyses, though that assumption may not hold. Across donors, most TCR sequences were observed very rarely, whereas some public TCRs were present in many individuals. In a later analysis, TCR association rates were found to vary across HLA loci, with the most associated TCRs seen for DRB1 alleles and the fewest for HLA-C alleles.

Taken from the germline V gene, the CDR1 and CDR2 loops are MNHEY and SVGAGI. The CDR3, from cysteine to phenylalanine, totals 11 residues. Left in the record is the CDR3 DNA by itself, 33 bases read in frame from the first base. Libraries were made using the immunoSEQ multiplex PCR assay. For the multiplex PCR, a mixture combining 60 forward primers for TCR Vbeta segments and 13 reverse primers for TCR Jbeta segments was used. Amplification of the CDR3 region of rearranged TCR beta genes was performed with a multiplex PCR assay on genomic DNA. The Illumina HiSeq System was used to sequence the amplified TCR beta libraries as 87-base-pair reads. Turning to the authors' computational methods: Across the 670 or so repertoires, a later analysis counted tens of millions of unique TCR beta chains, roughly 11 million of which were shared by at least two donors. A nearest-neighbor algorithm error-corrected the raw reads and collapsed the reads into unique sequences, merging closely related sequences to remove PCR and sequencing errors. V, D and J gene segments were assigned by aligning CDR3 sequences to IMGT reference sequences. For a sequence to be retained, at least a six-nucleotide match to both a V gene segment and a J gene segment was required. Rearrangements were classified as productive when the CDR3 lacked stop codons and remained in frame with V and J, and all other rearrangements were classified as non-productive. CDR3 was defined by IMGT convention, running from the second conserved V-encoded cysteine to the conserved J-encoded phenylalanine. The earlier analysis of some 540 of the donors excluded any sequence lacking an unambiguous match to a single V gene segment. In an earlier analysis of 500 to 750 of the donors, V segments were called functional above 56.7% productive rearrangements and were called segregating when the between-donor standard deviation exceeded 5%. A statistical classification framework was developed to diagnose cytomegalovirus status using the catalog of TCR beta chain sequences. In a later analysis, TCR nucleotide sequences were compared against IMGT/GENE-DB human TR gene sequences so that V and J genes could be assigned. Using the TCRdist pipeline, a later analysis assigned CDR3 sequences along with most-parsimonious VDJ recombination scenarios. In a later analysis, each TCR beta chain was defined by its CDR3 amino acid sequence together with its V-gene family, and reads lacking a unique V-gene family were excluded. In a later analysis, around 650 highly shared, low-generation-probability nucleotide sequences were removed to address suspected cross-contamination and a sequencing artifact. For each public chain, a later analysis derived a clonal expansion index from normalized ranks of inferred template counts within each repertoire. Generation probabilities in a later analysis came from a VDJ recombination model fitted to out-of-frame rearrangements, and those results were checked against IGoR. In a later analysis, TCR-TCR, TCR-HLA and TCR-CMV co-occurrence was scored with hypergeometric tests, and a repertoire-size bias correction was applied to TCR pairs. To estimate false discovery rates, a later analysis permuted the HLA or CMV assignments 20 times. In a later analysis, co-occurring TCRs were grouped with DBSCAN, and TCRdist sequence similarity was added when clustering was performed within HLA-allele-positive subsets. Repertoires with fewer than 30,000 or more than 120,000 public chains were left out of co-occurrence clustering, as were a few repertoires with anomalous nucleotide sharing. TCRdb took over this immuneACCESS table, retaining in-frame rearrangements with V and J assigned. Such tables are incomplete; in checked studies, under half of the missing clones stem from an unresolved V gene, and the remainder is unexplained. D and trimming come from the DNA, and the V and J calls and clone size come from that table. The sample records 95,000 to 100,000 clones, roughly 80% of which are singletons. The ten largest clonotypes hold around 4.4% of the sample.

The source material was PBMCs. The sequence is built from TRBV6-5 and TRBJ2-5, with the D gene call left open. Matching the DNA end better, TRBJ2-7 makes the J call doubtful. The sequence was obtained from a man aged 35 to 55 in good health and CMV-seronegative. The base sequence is TGTGCCAGCAGGGCGAACTACGAGCAGTACTTC. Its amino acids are CASRANYEQYF.